The 32 T cell receptor beta chains below were found in one sample sequenced in a study of T cells after yellow fever vaccination. TCRdb analysed the 5' RACE reads with MiXCR anew, one entry per CDR3 protein. The sample records 310,000 or so distinct CDR3 sequences, around 6.8% being singletons. Sample: PBMCs, taken roughly 45 days after the first yellow fever vaccination. All receptors derive from a man aged 18 to 29 who received the YFV17D yellow fever vaccine.

The gene calls are TRBV5-5 and TRBJ1-2, with TRBD1 matching over 8 bases. The trim removed 4 bases at V and 8 bases at J, leaving 7 bases unmatched. There are 13 residues in the CDR3. CDR1 is SGHKS, CDR2 YYEKEE, per germline (reference sequence). DNA for the CDR3: TGTGCCAGCAGCACTCAGGGGGCTGGCGGCTACACCTTC. The encoded protein is CASSTQGAGGYTF.

This clonotype was recorded at least ten times. V usage is TRBV7-6 and J usage is TRBJ2-5; 7 bases are shared with TRBD1. Germline-derived CDR1 and CDR2 are SGHVS and FNYEAQ. With V trimmed by 6 bases and J by 1 base, 2 bases remained unmatched. This CDR3 region has 13 residues. CDR3 nucleotides: TGTGCCAGCAGGGACAGGCCCCAAGAGACCCAGTACTTC. It translates to CASRDRPQETQYF.

V and J are TRBV14 and TRBJ2-4; 7 bases are a match to TRBD2. Germline CDR1 reads SGHDN; CDR2 reads FVKESK. V shed 2 bases and J 8 bases; nucleotides not matched to a gene: 3. The length of the CDR3 is 13 residues. The CDR3 coding sequence is TGTGCCAGCAGCCAATGGGGGAGGGACATTCAGTACTTC. Its translation: CASSQWGRDIQYF.

The chain joins TRBV11-2 to TRBJ2-5, with D maybe TRBD2 (7 bases). The germline V and J ends were trimmed by 1 base and 1 base, with 13 bases remaining between them. Per germline, CDR1 SGHAT and CDR2 FQNNGV. This CDR3 contains 16 residues. The CDR3 loop reads CASSLVFGGPQETQYF. The CDR3 region has the DNA TGTGCCAGCAGCTTAGTATTCGGGGGGCCCCAAGAGACCCAGTACTTC.

In this sample, this clonotype turned up a few times. The chain is built from TRBV7-9 and TRBJ1-1, with D possibly matching TRBD1 (6 bases). In germline, CDR1 is SEHNR, CDR2 FQNEAQ (reference sequence). Trimming pared 1 base from V and 2 bases from J, leaving 11 bases between. This CDR3 is built from 15 residues. CDR3 DNA: TGTGCCAGCAGCTTAGGGGGGCAGAGCAACACTGAAGCTTTCTTT. This gives the protein CASSLGGQSNTEAFF.

This clonotype was detected ten times or more. The chain uses TRBV12-3 or TRBV12-4 and TRBJ2-3, with 8 bases fitting TRBD1. V was clipped by 6 bases and J by 2 bases; unmatched bases: 7. There are 15 residues in the CDR3. The CDR3 spells CASSRTGTYTDTQYF. CDR3 nucleotides: TGTGCCAGCAGCAGGACAGGGACCTACACAGATACGCAGTATTTT.

At least ten counts were recorded for this clonotype. This chain links TRBV7-2 with TRBJ2-3; D is undetermined. Trimming pared 5 bases from V and 2 bases from J, leaving 11 bases between. Germline-derived CDR1 and CDR2 are SGHTA and FQGNSA. The CDR3 runs 14 residues. As DNA, the CDR3 is TGTGCCAGCAGCCCCCGAACGGACACAGATACGCAGTATTTT. Its protein is CASSPRTDTDTQYF.

This clonotype was seen repeatedly, ten times or more. This chain joins TRBV6-1 and TRBJ1-4; TRBD1 is a possible D gene (5 bases). The CDR3 runs to 15 residues. Trimming stripped 7 bases from V and 6 bases from J, with 18 bases between. CDR1 is MNHNS and CDR2 is SASEGT in the germline V gene. The DNA for the CDR3 is TGTGCCAGCATGCCATCGGGGACCTATGATGAAAAACTGTTTTTT. It is translated as CASMPSGTYDEKLFF.

About this clonotype itself: A much bigger clone sits one base away, suggesting this may be a read error. The V gene is TRBV12-3 or TRBV12-4, the J gene TRBJ2-5, with D possibly being TRBD1 or TRBD2 (5 bases each). The CDR3 totals 13 residues. V was pared by 4 bases and J by 4 bases, with 10 bases between. The CDR3 spells CASSSGLRETQYF. Here the CDR3 DNA reads TGTGCCAGCAGTTCGGGGCTCAGAGAGACCCAGTACTTC.

The V gene is TRBV5-1, the J gene TRBJ1-6; a weak D match, TRBD1 (5 bases). The CDR3 is 17 amino acids. Deletions cut 0 bases from V and 7 bases from J, with 17 bases between. CDR1 is SGHRS, CDR2 YFSETQ, per germline. Here the CDR3 reads CASSLDSPTGLNSPLHF. As DNA, the CDR3 is TGCGCCAGCAGCTTGGATTCCCCAACAGGTCTGAATTCACCCCTCCACTTT.

There are a few counts of this clonotype. The chain carries TRBV12-3 or TRBV12-4 and TRBJ2-4; TRBD2 might be the D (6 bases). The germline V and J ends were trimmed by 5 bases and 8 bases, with 16 bases remaining between them. CDR3 size: 14 residues. This CDR3 is CASSENRLGHIQYF. The CDR3 DNA is TGTGCCAGCAGTGAGAACCGACTAGGGCACATTCAGTACTTC.

This clonotype has just a few counts. V usage is TRBV29-1 and J usage is TRBJ1-2; D may be TRBD1 (6 bases). Trimming removed 7 bases from V and 2 bases from J, with 11 bases in between. The length of the CDR3 is 12 residues. Per the germline V gene, CDR1 is SQVTM and CDR2 is ANQGSEA. In DNA, the CDR3 is TGCAGCGAGGGAACAGGGAACTATGGCTACACCTTC. This codes for CSEGTGNYGYTF.

The chain joins TRBV4-2 to TRBJ1-1, with a tentative D call TRBD1 (5 bases). The CDR3 loop spans 14 amino acids. Per the germline V gene, CDR1 is LGHNA and CDR2 is YNFKEQ. V lost 0 bases, J lost 6 bases, and 11 bases lay in between. CDR3 sequence (DNA): TGTGCCAGCAGCCAAGACTGGGGCGGCCCTGAAGCTTTCTTT. This gives the protein CASSQDWGGPEAFF.

This clonotype was observed at least ten times. J is TRBJ2-7 and V is TRBV20-1; TRBD2 matches 12 bases. Looked up from germline, CDR1 is DFQATT and CDR2 is SNEGSKA (reference sequence). The CDR3 has 14 amino acids. V lost 5 bases, J lost 1 base, and 3 bases stayed unmatched. The CDR3 bases are TGCAGTGCTCTAGCGGGGGGGCTTTCCTACGAGCAGTACGTC. As protein: CSALAGGLSYEQYV.

This clonotype has a count of ten or more. The chain is built from TRBV7-2 and TRBJ2-1; D ambiguous. Trimming pared 6 bases from V and 7 bases from J, leaving 19 bases between. Germline loops: CDR1 SGHTA, CDR2 FQGNSA. The CDR3 is made up of 15 amino acids. CDR3 sequence: CASRDGPAKRNEQFF. CDR3 in DNA: TGTGCCAGCAGGGACGGCCCGGCGAAGAGGAATGAGCAGTTCTTC.

This clonotype occurred a few times. The chain uses TRBV6-2 or TRBV6-3 and TRBJ2-2; perhaps TRBD2 as D (5 bases). CDR3 length: 14 amino acids. Trimming took 0 bases from V and 6 from J, leaving 8 bases between them. The germline gives CDR1 MNHEY, CDR2 SVGEGT. In nucleotides, the CDR3 is TGTGCCAGCAGTTACTCGTTCGGGGCCGGGGAGCTGTTTTTT. Its translation: CASSYSFGAGELFF.

This clonotype was observed a few times. The CDR3 spells CASSLTTGPQQETQYF. CDR3 DNA: TGTGCCAGCAGCTTAACGACCGGGCCGCAGCAAGAGACCCAGTACTTC. The V gene is TRBV7-2, the J gene TRBJ2-5; D is unclear. The V gene lost 2 bases and the J gene lost 2 bases, with 15 bases spanning the gap. The germline CDR1 and CDR2 sequences are SGHTA and FQGNSA. The CDR3 contains 16 residues.

This clonotype was seen ten or more times. The CDR3 coding sequence is TGTGCCAGCAGTCCAGGGGGTTATGGCTACACCTTC. Amino acid sequence: CASSPGGYGYTF. This chain connects TRBV28 to TRBJ1-2, with 7 bases that match TRBD1. The germline V gene has CDR1 MDHEN and CDR2 SYDVKM. This CDR3 contains 12 residues. With 5 bases clipped from V and 5 bases from J, the junction kept 2 bases outside the gene matches.

There are a few counts of this clonotype. V gene TRBV6-1 combines with J gene TRBJ2-3; 8 bases align to TRBD2. The V segment lost 9 bases and the J segment 1 base; nucleotides outside the gene matches: 6. The CDR3 runs to 14 residues. Germline loops: CDR1 MNHNS, CDR2 SASEGT. For the CDR3, the DNA is TGTGCCAGTCAAGCGCGGGGGGGCACAGATACGCAGTATTTT. Amino acid sequence: CASQARGGTDTQYF.

The rearrangement uses TRBV20-1 and TRBJ2-5, with TRBD2 matching 7 bases. CDR1 and CDR2 (germline): DFQATT, SNEGSKA (reference sequence). This CDR3 spans 14 amino acids. The CDR3 region is CFARWEGPRETQYF. The CDR3 DNA sequence: TGCTTTGCTAGGTGGGAGGGCCCACGGGAGACCCAGTACTTC.

A few counts support this clonotype. The genes are TRBV20-1 and TRBJ2-3; 13 bases agree with TRBD2. Germline CDR1 DFQATT, CDR2 SNEGSKA (reference sequence). V lost 4 bases to trimming and J lost 4 bases; unmatched junction nucleotides: 5. The CDR3 sequence is 15 residues long. The CDR3 nucleotides read TGCAGTGCTACCACTAGCGGGGGGGCCTCAGATACGCAGTATTTT. This translates into CSATTSGGASDTQYF.

This clonotype was picked up a small number of times. The rearrangement uses TRBV20-1 and TRBJ2-5, with 8 bases fitting TRBD2. The germline V gene has CDR1 DFQATT and CDR2 SNEGSKA (reference sequence). With 5 bases clipped from V and 1 base from J, the junction kept 9 bases outside the gene matches. There are 15 residues in the CDR3. CDR3 sequence (DNA): TGCAGTGCTCTCGATGTAGCGGGGTCCCAAGAGACCCAGTACTTC. Amino acids: CSALDVAGSQETQYF.

There are many counts of this clonotype. The CDR3 loop is CASSPTARGDEQYF. The DNA for the CDR3 is TGTGCCAGCAGCCCAACCGCCCGGGGAGACGAGCAGTACTTC. The J gene is TRBJ2-7, the V gene TRBV7-9; tentatively, D is TRBD2 (5 bases). Germline values: CDR1 SEHNR, CDR2 FQNEAQ (reference sequence). The CDR3 is 14 amino acids. Trimming shortened V by 5 bases and J by 5 bases, and 16 bases separated the two germline ends.

The V call is TRBV20-1, the J call TRBJ2-1; 9 nucleotides agree with TRBD2. V gave up 1 base and J gave up 4 bases; unmatched junction bases: 2. CDR3 length equals 14 residues. CDR1 is DFQATT and CDR2 is SNEGSKA in the germline V gene (reference sequence). CDR3 region: CSARGGGVYNEQFF. The CDR3 nucleotides are TGCAGTGCTAGAGGCGGGGGGGTTTACAATGAGCAGTTCTTC.

The chain links TRBV19 to TRBJ2-7, with D maybe TRBD1 (5 bases). Per germline, CDR1 LNHDA and CDR2 SQIVND (reference sequence). V was cut by 2 bases and J by 0 bases, with 8 bases left in between. The CDR3 is made up of 14 amino acids. The chain's CDR3 is CASSIQQDSYEQYF. The CDR3 DNA reads TGTGCCAGTAGTATACAACAGGACTCCTACGAGCAGTACTTC.

This clonotype has a handful of counts. The chain carries TRBV5-6 and TRBJ2-5, with D perhaps assigned TRBD1 or TRBD2 (5 bases each). V lost 6 bases and J lost 1, with 10 bases in between. There are 13 residues in the CDR3. Germline CDR1 and CDR2: SGHDT and YYEEEE. DNA of the CDR3: TGTGCCAGCAAACAGGACTTCCAAGAGACCCAGTACTTC. It translates to CASKQDFQETQYF.

The sample holds a few counts of this clonotype. The chain recombines TRBV12-3 or TRBV12-4 with TRBJ1-2; D is ambiguous. The CDR3 spans 14 residues. V lost 1 base to trimming and J lost 8 bases, with 14 bases between them. The CDR3 protein is CASSLEGIIGGYTF. As DNA, the CDR3 is TGTGCCAGCAGTTTAGAAGGGATCATCGGGGGCTACACCTTC.

This clonotype was seen a few times. The CDR3 sequence is CASSPRDNSYNEQFF. The CDR3 DNA is TGTGCCAGCAGCCCGAGGGACAATTCCTACAATGAGCAGTTCTTC. The chain joins TRBV11-2 to TRBJ2-1, with D possibly TRBD1 on 6 matching bases. The germline V and J ends were trimmed by 5 bases and 1 base, with 12 bases remaining between them. The CDR3 consists of 15 residues. Germline CDR1 and CDR2: SGHAT and FQNNGV. The entire variable domain, with the rest obtained from reference TRBV11-2 and TRBJ2-1, is as follows: EAGVAQSPRYKIIEKRQSVAFWCNPISGHATLYWYQQILGQGPKLLIQFQNNGVVDDSQLPKDRFSAERLKGVDSTLKIQPAKLEDSAVYLCASSPRDNSYNEQFFGPGTRLTVL.

This clonotype was counted ten times or more. This chain connects TRBV30 to TRBJ2-1; D not certain. Germline V gene sequence: CDR1 GTSNPN, CDR2 SVGIG (reference sequence). The CDR3 is 13 amino acids. The V end was cut by 0 bases, the J end by 7 bases, with 10 bases between. The CDR3 bases are TGTGCCTGGAGTGTACGTTGGGGTAATGAGCAGTTCTTC. This translates into CAWSVRWGNEQFF.

This clonotype was seen repeatedly, ten times or more. The chain joins TRBV7-7 to TRBJ2-1; the match to TRBD2 covers 13 bases. Germline-derived CDR1 and CDR2 are SSHAT and FNYEAQ (reference sequence). V was pared by 5 bases and J by 7 bases, with 8 bases of the junction left unmatched. CDR3 length equals 16 residues. The CDR3 here is CASSAVLAGGPNEQFF. CDR3 nucleotide sequence: TGTGCCAGCAGCGCGGTACTAGCGGGGGGGCCGAATGAGCAGTTCTTC.

The chain has TRBV3-1 and TRBJ2-1; 10 nucleotides align to TRBD2. Looked up from germline, CDR1 is LGHDT and CDR2 is YNNKEL (reference sequence). V was pared by 7 bases and J by 4 bases, with 10 bases of the junction left unmatched. The CDR3 runs 16 residues. CDR3 coding DNA: TGTGCCAGCACCCTCACTCCGGGACTAGCGTACAATGAGCAGTTCTTC. Translation: CASTLTPGLAYNEQFF.

This clonotype was counted many times. The rearrangement uses TRBV6-6 and TRBJ2-1; D remains unclear. Per the germline V gene, CDR1 is MNHNY and CDR2 is SVGAGI (reference sequence). Trimming shortened V by 0 bases and J by 7 bases, and 1 base separated the two germline ends. The CDR3 is 11 amino acids. The chain's CDR3 is CASSYSNEQFF. The DNA of the CDR3 is TGTGCCAGCAGTTACTCTAATGAGCAGTTCTTC.